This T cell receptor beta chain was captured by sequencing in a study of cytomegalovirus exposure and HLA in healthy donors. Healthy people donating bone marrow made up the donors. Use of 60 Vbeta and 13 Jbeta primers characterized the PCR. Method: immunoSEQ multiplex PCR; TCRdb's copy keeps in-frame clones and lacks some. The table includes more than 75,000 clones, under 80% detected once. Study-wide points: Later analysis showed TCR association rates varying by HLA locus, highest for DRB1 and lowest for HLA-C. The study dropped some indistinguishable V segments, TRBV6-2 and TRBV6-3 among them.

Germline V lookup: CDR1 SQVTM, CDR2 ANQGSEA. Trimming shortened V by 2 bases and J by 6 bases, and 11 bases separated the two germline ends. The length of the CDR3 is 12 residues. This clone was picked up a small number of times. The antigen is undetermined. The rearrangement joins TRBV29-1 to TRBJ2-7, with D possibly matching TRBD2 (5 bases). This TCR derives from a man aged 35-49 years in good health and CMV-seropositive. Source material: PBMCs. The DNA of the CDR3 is TGCAGCGTTGAATCGGACCGGGGCGAGCAGTACTTC. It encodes CSVESDRGEQYF.